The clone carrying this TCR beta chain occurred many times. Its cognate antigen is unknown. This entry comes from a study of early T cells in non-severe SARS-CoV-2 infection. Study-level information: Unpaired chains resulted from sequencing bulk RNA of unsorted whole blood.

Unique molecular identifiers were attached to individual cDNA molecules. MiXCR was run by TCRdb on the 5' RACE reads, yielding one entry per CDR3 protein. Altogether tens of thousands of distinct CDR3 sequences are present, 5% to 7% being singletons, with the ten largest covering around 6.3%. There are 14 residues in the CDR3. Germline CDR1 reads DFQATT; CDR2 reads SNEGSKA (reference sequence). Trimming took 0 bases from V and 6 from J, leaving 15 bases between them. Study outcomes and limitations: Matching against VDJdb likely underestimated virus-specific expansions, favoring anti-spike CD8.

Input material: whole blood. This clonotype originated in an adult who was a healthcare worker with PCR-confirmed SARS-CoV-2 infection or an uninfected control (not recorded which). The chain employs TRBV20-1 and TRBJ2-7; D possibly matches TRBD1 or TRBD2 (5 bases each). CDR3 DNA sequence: TGCAGTGCTAGAGATCATGGGGCCGGACTCGAGCAGTACTTC. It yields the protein CSARDHGAGLEQYF.